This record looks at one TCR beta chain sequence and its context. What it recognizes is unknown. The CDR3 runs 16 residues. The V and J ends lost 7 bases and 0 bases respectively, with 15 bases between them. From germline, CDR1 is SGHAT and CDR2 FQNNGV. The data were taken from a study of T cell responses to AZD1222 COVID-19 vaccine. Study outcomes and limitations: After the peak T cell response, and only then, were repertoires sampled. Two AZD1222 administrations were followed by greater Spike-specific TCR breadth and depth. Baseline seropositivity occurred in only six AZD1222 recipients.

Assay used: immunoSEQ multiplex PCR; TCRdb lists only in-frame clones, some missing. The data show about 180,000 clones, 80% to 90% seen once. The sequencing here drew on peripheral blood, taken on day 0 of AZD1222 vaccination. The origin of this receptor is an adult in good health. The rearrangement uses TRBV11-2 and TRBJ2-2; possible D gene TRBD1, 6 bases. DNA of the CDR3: TGTGCCAGCAAGTCCCTACAGGGTTCGAACACCGGGGAGCTGTTTTTT. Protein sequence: CASKSLQGSNTGELFF.